This T cell receptor beta chain appears in the sequencing data of a study of blood T cells in healthy people across ages. The germline V gene encodes CDR1 SGHVS and CDR2 FNYEAQ. The CDR3 spans 14 residues. Trimming took 5 bases from V and 9 from J, leaving 19 bases between them. A second PCR, run for roughly 7 to 12 cycles, used a sample-barcoded 5' primer plus a J-beta primer mix. TCRdb processed the 5' RACE reads anew with MiXCR; each CDR3 protein has one entry. The sample has under 700,000 distinct CDR3 sequences; less than 25% are singletons. These same records also appear under a second study, on T cells of mothers and their children. This second study says: Donors were a few healthy Caucasian mothers and their six children.

This clonotype was obtained from a boy aged 5-17 years in good health. V gene TRBV7-6 combines with J gene TRBJ2-5; perhaps TRBD2 as D (5 bases). Sequencing input: blood. This CDR3 reads CASSRTYLPSAQYF. In nucleotides, the CDR3 is TGTGCCAGCAGCAGGACTTATCTCCCCTCGGCCCAGTACTTC.